Here is one TCR beta chain with its context. The data stem from a study of blood T cell repertoires in COVID-19. On the study more broadly: Acute and convalescent COVID-19 samples came from the United States, Italy and Spain. Nucleic acid was either cDNA or gDNA, and it came from T cells, B-cell-depleted T cells, or PBMCs.

Per the original data handling: Amplification of reference gene primers was used by the study to estimate nucleated cell counts. The protocol was immunoSEQ multiplex PCR, while the TCRdb copy is restricted to in-frame clones and leaves out a portion. That table is the source of V, J and clone size, and D and trimming were worked out from the DNA. The sample holds 130,000 or so clones, approximately 88% seen once. Specimen: peripheral blood. This receptor was taken from a woman of 80 years or more with acute or convalescent COVID-19.

The CDR3 coding sequence is TGTGCCAGCAGTTACACCGGACAGGGGGTCGCCTACGAGCAGTACTTC. Encoded protein: CASSYTGQGVAYEQYF. The rearrangement joins TRBV6-6 to TRBJ2-7; TRBD1 agrees at 10 bases. Germline lookup yields CDR1 MNHNY and CDR2 SVGAGI (reference sequence). With 2 bases clipped from V and 2 bases from J, the junction kept 6 bases outside the gene matches. There are 16 residues in the CDR3.